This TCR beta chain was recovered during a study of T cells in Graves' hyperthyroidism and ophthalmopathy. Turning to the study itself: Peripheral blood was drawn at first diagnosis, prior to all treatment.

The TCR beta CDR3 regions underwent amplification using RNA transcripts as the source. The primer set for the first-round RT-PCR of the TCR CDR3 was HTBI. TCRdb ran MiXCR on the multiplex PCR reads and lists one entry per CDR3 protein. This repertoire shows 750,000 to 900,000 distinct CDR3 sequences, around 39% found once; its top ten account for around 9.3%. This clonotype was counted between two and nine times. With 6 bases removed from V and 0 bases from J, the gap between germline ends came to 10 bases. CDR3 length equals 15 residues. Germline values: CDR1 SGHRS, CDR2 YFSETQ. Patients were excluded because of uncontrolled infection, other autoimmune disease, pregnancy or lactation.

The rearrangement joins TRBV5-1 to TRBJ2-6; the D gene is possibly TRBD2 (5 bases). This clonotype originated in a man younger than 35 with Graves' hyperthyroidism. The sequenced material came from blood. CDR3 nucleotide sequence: TGCGCCAGCAATACTGAGGGCTCTGGGGCCAACGTCCTGACTTTC. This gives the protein CASNTEGSGANVLTF.